A single sample gave rise to the 30 T cell receptor beta chains below, sequenced in a study of blood T cell repertoires in COVID-19 (TCRdb year 2020). The method was the immunoSEQ multiplex PCR assay. Sourced from immuneACCESS, this table was stored by TCRdb with only in-frame sequences that have V and J called. A share of the clones is absent; for the studies checked, an unresolved V gene accounts for under half, and the remainder has no known explanation. The sample has a few hundred thousand clones on record, 80% to 90% of them singletons. Clones ranked in the top ten supply roughly 1.1% of the sample. The sequenced material came from peripheral blood. The receptors derive from a woman aged 50 to 60 with acute or convalescent COVID-19.

The gene calls are TRBV3-1 (or the pseudogene TRBV3-2) and TRBJ2-5; 8 nucleotides match TRBD2. There are 15 residues in the CDR3. The ends lost 0 bases at V and 4 bases at J; junction bases unmatched: 4. Germline V gene data show CDR1 as LGHDT and CDR2 as YNNKEL (reference sequence). The DNA for the CDR3 is TGTGCCAGCAGCCAAGAGTACGGGGGGGCAGAGACCCAGTACTTC. Amino acid sequence: CASSQEYGGAETQYF.

The V gene is TRBV7-9, the J gene TRBJ2-2; D is ambiguous. V was trimmed by 1 base and J by 4 bases, leaving 4 bases between them. Germline V gene lookup returns CDR1 SEHNR and CDR2 FQNEAQ (reference sequence). This CDR3 is built from 13 residues. Written as DNA, the CDR3 is TGTGCCAGCAGCTTAGTTATCACCGGGGAGCTGTTTTTT. It specifies CASSLVITGELFF.

This sequence joins TRBV29-1 and TRBJ2-7, with D tentatively TRBD1 (5 bases). V lost 3 bases and J lost 5, with 17 bases in between. The CDR3 has 14 residues. The germline CDR1 and CDR2 sequences are SQVTM and ANQGSEA. The CDR3 is CSVDSLGATNEQYF. For the CDR3, the DNA is TGCAGCGTTGACTCGTTAGGGGCAACGAACGAGCAGTACTTC.

V is TRBV19 and J is TRBJ2-1; TRBD1 agrees at 11 bases. Per the germline V gene, CDR1 is LNHDA and CDR2 is SQIVND (reference sequence). This CDR3 is 16 amino acids long. With 4 bases clipped from V and 5 bases from J, the junction kept 7 bases outside the gene matches. The DNA for the CDR3 is TGTGCCAGTAGTAGCGGGACAGGGGGATTAAACAATGAGCAGTTCTTC. Its translation: CASSSGTGGLNNEQFF.

The chain joins TRBV6-5 to TRBJ1-1; D ambiguous. This CDR3 is 14 amino acids long. The germline gives CDR1 MNHEY, CDR2 SVGAGI. Trimming pared 5 bases from V and 1 base from J, leaving 11 bases between. CDR3 amino acids: CASSLRHQNTEAFF. The DNA of the CDR3 is TGTGCCAGCAGTCTCCGACACCAGAACACTGAAGCTTTCTTT.

This clone was observed a single time. V usage is TRBV6-1 and J usage is TRBJ1-1; a possible D gene is TRBD1 (5 bases). The length of the CDR3 is 13 residues. Germline loops: CDR1 MNHNS, CDR2 SASEGT. Trimming cost V 6 bases and J 1 base, with 9 bases left between them. The CDR3 DNA reads TGTGCCAGCAGCCAGGACACGAACACTGAAGCTTTCTTT. Protein product: CASSQDTNTEAFF.

V gene TRBV18 combines with J gene TRBJ2-5, with TRBD2 identical over 11 bases. The CDR3 runs to 17 residues. Germline V gene lookup returns CDR1 KGHSH and CDR2 LQKENI. J gave up 5 bases and V 0 bases, and 8 bases lay outside the gene matches. This chain's CDR3 is CASSPPPIAGGLETQYF. The CDR3 nucleotides read TGTGCCAGCTCACCACCCCCCATAGCGGGGGGGCTGGAGACCCAGTACTTC.

The chain employs TRBV27 and TRBJ1-3; TRBD1 matches at 8 bases. Germline V gene lookup returns CDR1 MNHEY and CDR2 SMNVEV (reference sequence). With V trimmed by 5 bases and J by 3 bases, 0 bases remained unmatched. This CDR3 contains 13 residues. CDR3 residues: CASSDRGGNTIYF. The CDR3 DNA reads TGTGCCAGCAGTGACAGGGGTGGAAACACCATATATTTT.

CDR3 in amino acids: CSASPQGNTGELFF. The CDR3 coding sequence is TGCAGTGCTAGTCCACAGGGGAACACCGGGGAGCTGTTTTTT. The genes are TRBV20-1 and TRBJ2-2; TRBD1 might be the D (6 bases). Trimming shortened V by 3 bases and J by 1 base, and 9 bases separated the two germline ends. Germline V gives CDR1 DFQATT, CDR2 SNEGSKA (reference sequence). CDR3 size: 14 residues.

The rearrangement links TRBV19 to TRBJ2-2; maybe TRBD1 (6 bases). The CDR3 has 15 residues. Trimming took 5 bases from V and 0 from J, leaving 10 bases between them. The germline V gene encodes CDR1 LNHDA and CDR2 SQIVND (reference sequence). The CDR3 DNA reads TGTGCCAGTAGTGTGACAGGTCCGAACACCGGGGAGCTGTTTTTT. Protein product: CASSVTGPNTGELFF.

The rearrangement uses TRBV3-1 (or the pseudogene TRBV3-2) and TRBJ2-2, with D tentatively TRBD2 (6 bases). The CDR3 runs to 15 residues. Per germline, CDR1 LGHDT and CDR2 YNNKEL (reference sequence). The V end lost 4 bases, the J end lost 2 bases, and 11 bases lay between the germline ends. The CDR3 spells CASSRRDGNTGELFF. In nucleotides, the CDR3 is TGTGCCAGCAGCCGGAGGGACGGTAACACCGGGGAGCTGTTTTTT.

The CDR3 DNA follows: TGTGCCAGTACCCGACTCGGGGAATTCACTGAAGCTTTCTTT. This sequence encodes CASTRLGEFTEAFF. The V call is TRBV19, the J call TRBJ1-1, with unresolved D. CDR3 length: 14 residues. V lost 7 bases, J lost 4 bases, and 16 bases lay in between. Germline CDR1 and CDR2: LNHDA and SQIVND (reference sequence). Full variable domain (rest looked up from reference TRBV19 and TRBJ1-1): DGGITQSPKYLFRKEGQNVTLSCEQNLNHDAMYWYRQDPGQGLRLIYYSQIVNDFQKGDIAEGYSVSREKKESFPLTVTSAQKNPTAFYLCASTRLGEFTEAFFGQGTRLTVV.

The chain employs TRBV30 and TRBJ2-1, with D tentatively TRBD2 (5 bases). V was cut by 6 bases and J by 0 bases, with 9 bases left in between. The CDR3 covers 13 residues. CDR1 and CDR2 (germline): GTSNPN, SVGIG (reference sequence). The CDR3 DNA follows: TGTGCCTGTGCGGGTCCCTCCTACAATGAGCAGTTCTTC. It codes for CACAGPSYNEQFF. The complete variable domain, with remaining parts taken from reference TRBV30 and TRBJ2-1, reads SQTIHQWPATLVQPVGSPLSLECTVEGTSNPNLYWYRQAAGRGLQLLFYSVGIGQISSEVPQNLSASRPQDRQFILSSKKLLLSDSGFYLCACAGPSYNEQFFGPGTRLTVL.

The rearrangement links TRBV6-5 to TRBJ2-3, with D hard to call. This CDR3 spans 15 amino acids. Deletions cut 5 bases from V and 2 bases from J, with 14 bases between. Germline V CDR1 and CDR2: MNHEY, SVGAGI. The chain's CDR3 is CASSPDPGLTDTQYF. The CDR3 DNA sequence: TGTGCCAGCAGTCCTGACCCGGGTCTCACAGATACGCAGTATTTT.

The chain has TRBV29-1 and TRBJ2-3; D not resolved. V was trimmed by 1 base and J by 7 bases, leaving 9 bases between them. Germline V gene data show CDR1 as SQVTM and CDR2 as ANQGSEA. The CDR3 extends over 12 amino acids. In DNA form, the CDR3 reads TGCAGCGTTGAAGCCCCCAACTATACGCAGTATTTT. As protein: CSVEAPNYTQYF.

The J gene is TRBJ2-7, the V gene TRBV6-5, with a tentative D call TRBD1 (5 bases). The CDR3 totals 11 residues. The V and J ends lost 7 bases and 3 bases respectively, with 7 bases between them. CDR1 and CDR2 from the germline V gene are MNHEY and SVGAGI. CDR3 DNA sequence: TGTGCCAGCAAGGACAACTACGAGCAGTACGTC. This codes for CASKDNYEQYV.

This sequence joins TRBV2 and TRBJ2-1; 10 bases align to TRBD2. There are 16 residues in the CDR3. Trimming removed 5 bases from V and 9 bases from J; junction bases left unmatched: 13. Germline V gene data show CDR1 as SNHLY and CDR2 as FYNNEI. CDR3 protein: CASSRRTSGEGGEQFF. The CDR3 bases are TGTGCCAGCAGTCGGAGGACTAGCGGAGAGGGGGGTGAGCAGTTCTTC.

The chain is built from TRBV28 and TRBJ1-1, with D possibly being TRBD1 (5 bases). The CDR3 totals 12 residues. Trimming pared 8 bases from V and 5 bases from J, leaving 12 bases between. Germline V gene data show CDR1 as MDHEN and CDR2 as SYDVKM. The CDR3 sequence: CASQTGVTEAFF. CDR3 DNA: TGTGCCAGCCAAACGGGGGTGACTGAAGCTTTCTTT.

The chain recombines TRBV5-6 with TRBJ2-7; D uncertain. The germline V gene has CDR1 SGHDT and CDR2 YYEEEE. CDR3 length: 14 residues. Trimming left V 0 bases short and J 2 bases short, with 9 bases between. CDR3 sequence (DNA): TGTGCCAGCAGCTTGGGTGCAGTTACCTACGAGCAGTACTTC. As protein: CASSLGAVTYEQYF.

The V gene is TRBV7-2, the J gene TRBJ2-1; D unresolved. CDR3 length: 15 residues. CDR1 and CDR2 from the germline V gene are SGHTA and FQGNSA. Deletions cut 4 bases from V and 0 bases from J, with 10 bases between. The CDR3 here is CASSSLYSSYNEQFF. In DNA, the CDR3 is TGTGCCAGCAGCTCCCTCTATAGCTCCTACAATGAGCAGTTCTTC.

This rearrangement joins TRBV19 to TRBJ2-1, with TRBD1 matching over 7 bases. The ends lost 10 bases at V and 0 bases at J; junction bases unmatched: 12. This CDR3 comprises 16 residues. The germline V gene encodes CDR1 LNHDA and CDR2 SQIVND (reference sequence). CDR3 residues: CATWARGQSSYNEQFF. CDR3 DNA sequence: TGTGCCACCTGGGCCAGGGGACAGAGCTCCTACAATGAGCAGTTCTTC.

This chain links TRBV12-5 with TRBJ2-5; 8 nucleotides line up with TRBD1. CDR1 is LGHNT, CDR2 FRNRAP, per germline. With V trimmed by 6 bases and J by 2 bases, 5 bases remained unmatched. The CDR3 consists of 14 residues. The CDR3 nucleotides read TGTGCTAGTGGCACAGGGGGTGGACAAGAGACCCAGTACTTC. Its translation: CASGTGGGQETQYF.

The chain employs TRBV6-2 or TRBV6-3 and TRBJ1-1; 11 nucleotides match TRBD1. The CDR3 contains 14 residues. J gave up 12 bases and V 0 bases, and 6 bases lay outside the gene matches. In germline, CDR1 is MNHEY, CDR2 SVGEGT. DNA for the CDR3: TGTGCCAGCAGTTACTCCGGGACAGGGGGAGGAACTTTCTTT. Translating gives CASSYSGTGGGTFF.

This clone was found a few times. The genes are TRBV2 and TRBJ2-1; 8 bases align to TRBD2. Germline values: CDR1 SNHLY, CDR2 FYNNEI. The CDR3 has 15 amino acids. The ends lost 1 base at V and 5 bases at J; junction bases unmatched: 4. The CDR3 is CASSEELAANNEQFF. The CDR3 nucleotides are TGTGCCAGCAGTGAAGAACTAGCGGCGAACAATGAGCAGTTCTTC.

This sequence joins TRBV3-1 (or the pseudogene TRBV3-2) and TRBJ1-1; maybe TRBD1 (5 bases). The CDR3 sequence is 12 residues long. Trimming removed 6 bases from V and 5 bases from J, with 10 bases in between. The germline V gene has CDR1 LGHDT and CDR2 YNNKEL (reference sequence). The CDR3 loop is CASSTGRTEAFF. Written as DNA, the CDR3 is TGTGCCAGCAGTACAGGCCGAACTGAAGCTTTCTTT.

With regard to this clone: One end of the junction does not line up with germline, which may come from a read error. The chain employs TRBV29-1 and TRBJ1-1; 10 nucleotides agree with TRBD1. Looked up from germline, CDR1 is SQVTM and CDR2 is ANQGSEA. CDR3 size: 14 residues. As DNA, the CDR3 is TGCAGCGCTGAAAACAGGGACAGGGGTACTGAAGCTTTCTTT. It specifies CSAENRDRGTEAFF. Full variable domain (remainder filled in from reference TRBV29-1 and TRBJ1-1): SAVISQKPSRDICQRGTSLTIQCQVDSQVTMMFWYRQQPGQSLTLIATANQGSEATYESGFVIDKFPISRPNLTFSTLTVSNMSPEDSSIYLCSAENRDRGTEAFFGQGTRLTVV.

The genes are TRBV29-1 and TRBJ1-5, with unresolved D. This CDR3 region has 12 residues. Germline CDR1 reads SQVTM; CDR2 reads ANQGSEA. V dropped 1 base and J dropped 3 bases, with 4 bases sitting between them. In nucleotides, the CDR3 is TGCAGCGTTGAAGTAAACAATCAGCCCCAGCATTTT. Translation: CSVEVNNQPQHF. Using reference TRBV29-1 and TRBJ1-5 for the parts outside the CDR3, the full variable domain is SAVISQKPSRDICQRGTSLTIQCQVDSQVTMMFWYRQQPGQSLTLIATANQGSEATYESGFVIDKFPISRPNLTFSTLTVSNMSPEDSSIYLCSVEVNNQPQHFGDGTRLSIL.

CDR3 loop: CSAVLRGTTGELFF. In nucleotides, the CDR3 is TGCAGCGCCGTCCTTAGGGGGACCACCGGGGAGCTGTTTTTT. The chain combines TRBV29-1 with TRBJ2-2, with a weak D call TRBD1 (6 bases). The CDR3 has 14 amino acids. V was clipped by 7 bases and J by 4 bases, with 16 bases between them. Germline V gene lookup returns CDR1 SQVTM and CDR2 ANQGSEA.

The gene calls are TRBV18 and TRBJ1-5, with D possibly TRBD1 on 5 matching bases. Trimming removed 3 bases from V and 1 base from J, with 10 bases in between. Germline loops: CDR1 KGHSH, CDR2 LQKENI. The CDR3 totals 15 residues. Written as DNA, the CDR3 is TGTGCCAGCTCACCGGGGCAGGCCAGCAATCAGCCCCAGCATTTT. This encodes CASSPGQASNQPQHF.

V usage is TRBV6-5 and J usage is TRBJ1-3, with a tentative D call TRBD1 (6 bases). The CDR3 runs 14 residues. Trimming removed 7 bases at V and 4 bases at J, with 14 bases between. CDR1 is MNHEY, CDR2 SVGAGI, per germline. The CDR3 DNA sequence: TGTGCCAGCACTCCGTGGGGGGGCGGAAACACCATATATTTT. This translates into CASTPWGGGNTIYF.